This TCR beta chain was sequenced for a study of cytomegalovirus exposure and HLA in healthy donors. Germline CDR1 and CDR2: LNHDA and SQIVND (reference sequence). Trimming pared 0 bases from V and 1 base from J, leaving 7 bases between. CDR3 length: 14 residues. Findings of the study overall: TCR sequences were mostly rare, though some public TCRs occurred in many donors.

Sequencing used immunoSEQ multiplex PCR; TCRdb keeps in-frame clones, though not all of them. This sample carries approximately 240,000 clones, just over 90% of them seen once, and the ten largest clones take 1.1%. In its sample, this clone was seen once. The antigen is not known. The clonotype was recovered from a woman aged 18-30 years in good health and CMV-seronegative. Specimen: PBMCs. This sequence joins TRBV19 and TRBJ2-7; possible D gene TRBD1, 6 bases. Here the CDR3 reads CASSIDQGSYEQYF. The CDR3 bases are TGTGCCAGTAGTATAGATCAGGGGTCCTACGAGCAGTACTTC.